Listed here are 20 T cell receptor beta chains from one sample, sequenced in a study of CD4 T cells in relation to SARS-CoV-2 and coronaviruses. No antigen has been assigned to these receptors. Generated by immunoSEQ multiplex PCR, the TCRdb table keeps only in-frame clones and is missing some. The table has 35,000 to 45,000 clones, nearly 85% seen once; the top ten hold 1% to 1.5%. The sequencing input was naive CD4+ T cells from PBMCs, cultured in vitro. The subset denotes: naive CD4+ T cells isolated by negative enrichment. All receptors derive from an adult with COVID-19.

This rearrangement joins TRBV6-7 to TRBJ2-2; 7 bases are a match to TRBD1. TRBV6-7 is treated as an ORF (open reading frame) with a function not yet certain. CDR3 length: 13 residues. The V and J ends lost 9 bases and 3 bases, in that order; junction bases with no gene match: 4. The CDR3 DNA follows: TGTGCCAGACAGGGGCAGGACACCGGGGAGCTGTTTTTT. Translated, it gives CARQGQDTGELFF.

This clone was detected only a few times. The chain recombines TRBV18 with TRBJ2-1; TRBD2 matches 10 bases. The junction had 8 bases not matched to a gene; V was cut back by 4 bases and J by 5 bases. The V gene's germline CDR1 is KGHSH and CDR2 LQKENI. The CDR3 length is 16 residues. CDR3: CASSLLRTSGNNEQFF. CDR3 coding DNA: TGTGCCAGCTCACTTTTAAGGACTAGCGGAAACAATGAGCAGTTCTTC.

This sequence joins TRBV5-8 and TRBJ2-7, with 8 bases lining up with TRBD2. V lost 0 bases and J lost 2; bases outside the gene matches: 7. Per germline, CDR1 SGHTS and CDR2 YDEGEE. The CDR3 covers 16 residues. The CDR3 sequence is CASSLGLAGITYEQYF. In nucleotides, the CDR3 is TGTGCCAGCAGCTTGGGGCTAGCGGGCATAACCTACGAGCAGTACTTC.

This chain connects TRBV12-3 or TRBV12-4 to TRBJ2-4; D is undetermined. V was cut by 5 bases and J by 0 bases, with 5 bases left in between. This CDR3 spans 13 amino acids. The CDR3 reads CASSLGAKNIQYF. The DNA of the CDR3 is TGTGCCAGCAGTCTAGGAGCCAAAAACATTCAGTACTTC.

The chain has TRBV3-1 (or the pseudogene TRBV3-2) and TRBJ2-1; 12 nucleotides line up with TRBD2. Germline V gene data show CDR1 as LGHDT and CDR2 as YNNKEL (reference sequence). The CDR3 length is 17 residues. Germline trimming cut 1 base from V and 4 bases from J; bases unmatched to any gene: 5. The CDR3 reads CASSQGASGGGYNEQFF. The CDR3 coding sequence is TGTGCCAGCAGCCAAGGGGCTAGCGGGGGGGGGTACAATGAGCAGTTCTTC.

The V call is TRBV4-2, the J call TRBJ2-7; TRBD1 matches 7 bases. Germline V lookup: CDR1 LGHNA, CDR2 YNFKEQ. The CDR3 runs 15 residues. Trimming cost V 0 bases and J 0 bases; bases outside gene matches: 2. CDR3 amino acids: CASSQEGQSSYEQYF. As DNA, the CDR3 is TGTGCCAGCAGCCAAGAGGGACAGAGCTCCTACGAGCAGTACTTC.

This clone was found a few times. The rearrangement uses TRBV19 and TRBJ2-1; 7 bases are a match to TRBD1. Germline V gives CDR1 LNHDA, CDR2 SQIVND (reference sequence). The V gene end was trimmed by 5 bases and the J gene end by 9 bases; junction bases not matched to a gene: 4. CDR3 size: 12 residues. The CDR3 here is CASSARGLEQFF. In nucleotides, the CDR3 is TGTGCCAGTAGTGCTAGGGGGCTTGAGCAGTTCTTC. The complete variable domain, with remaining parts taken from reference TRBV19 and TRBJ2-1, reads DGGITQSPKYLFRKEGQNVTLSCEQNLNHDAMYWYRQDPGQGLRLIYYSQIVNDFQKGDIAEGYSVSREKKESFPLTVTSAQKNPTAFYLCASSARGLEQFFGPGTRLTVL.

The chain combines TRBV11-2 with TRBJ2-1, with TRBD2 identical over 14 bases. Germline CDR1 SGHAT, CDR2 FQNNGV. The CDR3 extends over 16 amino acids. Trimming took 6 bases from V and 4 from J; bases not matched to a gene: 5. The CDR3: CASRRLAGGRYNEQFF. CDR3 nucleotide sequence: TGTGCCAGCAGGAGACTAGCGGGAGGGCGATACAATGAGCAGTTCTTC.

The V call is TRBV28, the J call TRBJ2-5; TRBD2 matches 15 bases. The germline V gene encodes CDR1 MDHEN and CDR2 SYDVKM. The junction had 14 bases not matched to a gene; V was cut back by 7 bases and J by 5 bases. The CDR3 has 18 amino acids. The CDR3 reads CASNQWGTSGRTRETQYF. The CDR3 coding sequence is TGTGCCAGCAACCAATGGGGGACTAGCGGGAGGACGCGGGAGACCCAGTACTTC.

This chain joins TRBV10-3 and TRBJ2-2; the D is unclear. The CDR3 consists of 12 residues. V lost 3 bases to trimming and J lost 7 bases, with 6 bases between them. Germline CDR1 ENHRY, CDR2 SYGVKD. This chain's CDR3 is CAISEEVGELFF. The CDR3 nucleotides read TGTGCCATCAGTGAAGAGGTCGGGGAGCTGTTTTTT.

DNA of the CDR3: TGTGCCAGCCGGCAAGGTGGGGGACACAATGAGCAGTTCTTC. Amino acid sequence: CASRQGGGHNEQFF. The chain combines TRBV28 with TRBJ2-1, with D perhaps matching TRBD1 or TRBD2 (5 bases each). Trimming removed 8 bases from V and 5 bases from J, with 16 bases in between. There are 14 residues in the CDR3. The germline V gene encodes CDR1 MDHEN and CDR2 SYDVKM.

V gene TRBV7-2 combines with J gene TRBJ2-3; 8 bases match TRBD2. V dropped 2 bases and J dropped 2; count of bases not matched to a gene: 6. Germline V gene data show CDR1 as SGHTA and CDR2 as FQGNSA. The CDR3 spans 16 residues. In nucleotides, the CDR3 is TGTGCCAGCAGCTTACTTAATAGCGGGATCACAGATACGCAGTATTTT. Translating it yields CASSLLNSGITDTQYF.

This sequence joins TRBV3-1 (or the pseudogene TRBV3-2) and TRBJ2-1; a weak D match, TRBD1 (5 bases). CDR1 and CDR2 (germline): LGHDT, YNNKEL (reference sequence). The germline V and J ends were trimmed by 1 base and 12 bases, with 19 bases remaining between them. The CDR3 runs to 15 residues. The CDR3: CASSQVVDSRQLQFF. The CDR3 DNA sequence: TGTGCCAGCAGCCAAGTCGTCGATTCGAGACAGTTGCAGTTCTTC.

The rearrangement joins TRBV19 to TRBJ2-1; the match to TRBD1 covers 9 bases. Germline assignment: CDR1 LNHDA and CDR2 SQIVND (reference sequence). Trimming removed 8 bases from V and 0 bases from J; junction bases left unmatched: 2. This CDR3 comprises 14 residues. Here the CDR3 DNA reads TGTGCCAGTGGGGACAGGGTCTCCTACAATGAGCAGTTCTTC. Its protein product is CASGDRVSYNEQFF.

This clone was counted only a few times. The J gene is TRBJ2-1, the V gene TRBV3-1 (or the pseudogene TRBV3-2); 12 nucleotides line up with TRBD2. Per the germline V gene, CDR1 is LGHDT and CDR2 is YNNKEL (reference sequence). Trimming at V came to 4 bases and at J to 8 bases, leaving 6 bases not matched to a gene. The CDR3 is 15 residues long. The DNA for the CDR3 is TGTGCCAGCAGCCCATGGACTAGCGGGAAAGATGAGCAGTTCTTC. This encodes CASSPWTSGKDEQFF.

The chain carries TRBV5-1 and TRBJ1-1, with no clear D. CDR1 is SGHRS and CDR2 is YFSETQ in the germline V gene. The germline V and J ends were trimmed by 1 base and 2 bases, with 9 bases remaining between them. The CDR3 consists of 14 residues. Here the CDR3 reads CASSLRAGNTEAFF. DNA of the CDR3: TGCGCCAGCAGCTTGAGGGCCGGCAACACTGAAGCTTTCTTT.

The chain employs TRBV4-3 and TRBJ2-5, with 7 bases matching TRBD2. CDR1 is LGHNA and CDR2 is YSLEER in the germline V gene. J was trimmed by 4 bases and V by 1 base; bases with no gene match: 3. The CDR3 is 14 amino acids. Here the CDR3 reads CASSQAGGGETQYF. The CDR3 DNA sequence: TGCGCCAGCAGCCAAGCGGGAGGTGGAGAGACCCAGTACTTC.

The J gene is TRBJ1-5, the V gene TRBV7-2; D not resolved. Germline CDR1 is SGHTA and CDR2 is FQGNSA. This CDR3 spans 14 amino acids. V lost 3 bases, J lost 4 bases, and 10 bases lay in between. The CDR3 nucleotides read TGTGCCAGCAGCTTTATTGGGAGAAATCAGCCCCAGCATTTT. Translating gives CASSFIGRNQPQHF.

This chain connects TRBV9 to TRBJ1-4; 8 bases are a match to TRBD1. This CDR3 contains 17 residues. Germline V lookup: CDR1 SGDLS, CDR2 YYNGEE. Germline trimming cut 4 bases from V and 1 base from J; bases unmatched to any gene: 9. CDR3 in amino acids: CASSPGQVGGTNEKLFF. As DNA, the CDR3 is TGTGCCAGCAGCCCGGGACAGGTGGGTGGAACTAATGAAAAACTGTTTTTT.

The chain recombines TRBV7-2 with TRBJ2-3, with D hard to call. The CDR3 totals 15 residues. V dropped 4 bases and J dropped 0 bases, with 11 bases sitting between them. In germline, CDR1 is SGHTA, CDR2 FQGNSA. CDR3 sequence reads: CASSSVRTSTDTQYF. CDR3 sequence (DNA): TGTGCCAGCAGCTCAGTCCGGACGAGCACAGATACGCAGTATTTT.